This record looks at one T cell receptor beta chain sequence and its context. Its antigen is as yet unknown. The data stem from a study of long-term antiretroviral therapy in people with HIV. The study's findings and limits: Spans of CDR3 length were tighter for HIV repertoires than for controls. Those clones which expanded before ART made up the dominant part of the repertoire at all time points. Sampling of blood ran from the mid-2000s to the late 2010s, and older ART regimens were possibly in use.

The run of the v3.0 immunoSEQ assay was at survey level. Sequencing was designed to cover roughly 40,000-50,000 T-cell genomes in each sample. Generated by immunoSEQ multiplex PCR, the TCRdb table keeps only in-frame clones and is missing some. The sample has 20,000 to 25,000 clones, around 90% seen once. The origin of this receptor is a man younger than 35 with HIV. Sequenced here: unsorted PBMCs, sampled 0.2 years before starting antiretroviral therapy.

CDR3 residues: CASSPRQGYYEQYF. CDR3 sequence (DNA): TGTGCCAGCAGCCCACGACAGGGTTACTACGAGCAGTACTTC. V and J are TRBV7-9 and TRBJ2-7, with 7 bases fitting TRBD1. The CDR3 has 14 residues. Germline trimming cut 5 bases from V and 3 bases from J; bases unmatched to any gene: 7. The germline gives CDR1 SEHNR, CDR2 FQNEAQ (reference sequence). The full variable domain, rest sourced from reference TRBV7-9 and TRBJ2-7, is DTGVSQNPRHKITKRGQNVTFRCDPISEHNRLYWYRQTLGQGPEFLTYFQNEAQLEKSRLLSDRFSAERPKGSFSTLEIQRTEQGDSAMYLCASSPRQGYYEQYFGPGTRLTVT.